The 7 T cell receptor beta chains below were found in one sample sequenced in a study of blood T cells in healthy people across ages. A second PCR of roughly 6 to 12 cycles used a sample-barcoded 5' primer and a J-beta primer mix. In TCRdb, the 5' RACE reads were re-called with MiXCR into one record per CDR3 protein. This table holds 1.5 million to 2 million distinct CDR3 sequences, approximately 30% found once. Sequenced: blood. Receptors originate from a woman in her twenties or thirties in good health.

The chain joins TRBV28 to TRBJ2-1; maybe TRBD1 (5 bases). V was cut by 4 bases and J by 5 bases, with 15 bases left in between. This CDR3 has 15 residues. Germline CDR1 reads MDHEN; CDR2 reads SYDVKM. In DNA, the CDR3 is TGTGCCAGCAGTTCCTACCTCAGGGCAAACAATGAGCAGTTCTTC. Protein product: CASSSYLRANNEQFF.

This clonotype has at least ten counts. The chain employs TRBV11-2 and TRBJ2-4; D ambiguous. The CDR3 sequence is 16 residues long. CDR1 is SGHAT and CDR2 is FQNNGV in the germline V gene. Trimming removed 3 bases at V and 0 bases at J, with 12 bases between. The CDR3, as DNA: TGTGCCAGCAGCTTTGGACCGGTCCTAGCCAAAAACATTCAGTACTTC. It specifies CASSFGPVLAKNIQYF.

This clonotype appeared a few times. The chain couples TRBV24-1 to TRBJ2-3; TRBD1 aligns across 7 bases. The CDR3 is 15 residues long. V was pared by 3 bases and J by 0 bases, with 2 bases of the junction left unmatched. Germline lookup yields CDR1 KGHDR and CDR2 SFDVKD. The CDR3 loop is CATSDMTGSTDTQYF. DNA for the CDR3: TGTGCCACCAGTGATATGACAGGGAGCACAGATACGCAGTATTTT.

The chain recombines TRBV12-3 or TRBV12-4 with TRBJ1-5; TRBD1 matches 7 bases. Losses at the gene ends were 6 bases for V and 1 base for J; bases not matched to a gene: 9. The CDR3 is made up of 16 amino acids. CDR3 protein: CASRAQQGISNQPQHF. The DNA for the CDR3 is TGTGCCAGCAGGGCCCAACAGGGGATAAGCAATCAGCCCCAGCATTTT.

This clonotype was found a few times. The CDR3 is CASSKRTGGASYEQYF. The CDR3 bases are TGTGCCAGCAGCAAAAGGACAGGGGGCGCCTCCTACGAGCAGTACTTC. The rearrangement joins TRBV7-2 to TRBJ2-7; 11 bases agree with TRBD1. Germline assignment: CDR1 SGHTA and CDR2 FQGNSA. This CDR3 is built from 16 residues. Trimming cost V 5 bases and J 0 bases; bases outside gene matches: 6. Variable domain in full (rest from reference TRBV7-2 and TRBJ2-7): GAGVSQSPSNKVTEKGKDVELRCDPISGHTALYWYRQSLGQGLEFLIYFQGNSAPDKSGLPSDRFSAERTGGSVSTLTIQRTQQEDSAVYLCASSKRTGGASYEQYFGPGTRLTVT.

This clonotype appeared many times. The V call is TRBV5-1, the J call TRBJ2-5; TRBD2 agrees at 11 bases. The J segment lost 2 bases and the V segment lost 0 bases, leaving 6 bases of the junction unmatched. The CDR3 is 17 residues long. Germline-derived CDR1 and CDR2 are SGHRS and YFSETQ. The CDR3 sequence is CASSLASGGPGQETQYF. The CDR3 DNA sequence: TGCGCCAGCAGCTTGGCTAGCGGGGGGCCAGGTCAAGAGACCCAGTACTTC.

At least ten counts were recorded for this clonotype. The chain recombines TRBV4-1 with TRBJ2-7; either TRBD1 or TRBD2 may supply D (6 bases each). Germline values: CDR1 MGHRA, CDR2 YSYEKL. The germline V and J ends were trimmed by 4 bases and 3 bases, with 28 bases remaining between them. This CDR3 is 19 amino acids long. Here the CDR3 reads CASSLVGGVPPSPVYEQYF. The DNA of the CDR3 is TGCGCCAGCAGCCTCGTCGGGGGCGTCCCCCCTTCCCCTGTCTACGAGCAGTACTTC.